This TCR beta chain was recovered during a study of OX40 agonist ivuxolimab in advanced cancers. Overall study context: The dose-escalation group included hepatocellular carcinoma, melanoma, renal cell carcinoma and head and neck cancer.

The method was immunoSEQ multiplex PCR; TCRdb's version includes in-frame clones alone and lacks a portion of them. Of fewer than 85,000 clones listed, 80% to 90% were seen once; the top ten hold 5.5% to 8%. The germline gives CDR1 KGHSH, CDR2 LQKENI. Trimming removed 2 bases from V and 6 bases from J, with 11 bases in between. The CDR3 runs to 15 residues. The clonotype comes from an adult with an advanced solid tumor such as melanoma, head and neck, liver or kidney cancer. The chain couples TRBV18 to TRBJ1-6; D unresolved. Source: CD4+ or CD8+ T cells sorted from blood, taken in a trial of the OX40 agonist ivuxolimab. The CDR3 DNA is TGTGCCAGCTCACCAGTGGATAGTTTTAATTCACCCCTCCACTTT. Translating gives CASSPVDSFNSPLHF.